The 18 T cell receptor beta chains presented below share a single source sample, sequenced in a study of blood T cell repertoires in COVID-19. The table came from immunoSEQ multiplex PCR; TCRdb's copy has only in-frame clones and leaves some out. The sample includes about 250,000 clones, roughly 87% of them seen just once. The sample consisted of peripheral blood. Source of these receptors: a man younger than 35 with active or convalescent COVID-19.

The rearrangement links TRBV5-1 to TRBJ2-3; TRBD1 might be the D (6 bases). Germline assignment: CDR1 SGHRS and CDR2 YFSETQ. Trimming cost V 3 bases and J 0 bases, with 8 bases left between them. This CDR3 is 14 amino acids long. The CDR3 sequence is CASSYRDSTDTQYF. CDR3 nucleotide sequence: TGCGCCAGCAGCTACAGGGATAGCACAGATACGCAGTATTTT. The complete variable domain, with remaining parts taken from reference TRBV5-1 and TRBJ2-3, reads KAGVTQTPRYLIKTRGQQVTLSCSPISGHRSVSWYQQTPGQGLQFLFEYFSETQRNKGNFPGRFSGRQFSNSRSEMNVSTLELGDSALYLCASSYRDSTDTQYFGPGTRLTVL.

The V call is TRBV3-1 (or the pseudogene TRBV3-2), the J call TRBJ1-6, with 9 bases identical to TRBD1. Germline-derived CDR1 and CDR2 are LGHDT and YNNKEL (reference sequence). With 2 bases clipped from V and 0 bases from J, the junction kept 11 bases outside the gene matches. This CDR3 has 20 residues. The CDR3 sequence is CASSQWPGQGSSSYNSPLHF. CDR3 bases: TGTGCCAGCAGCCAATGGCCGGGACAGGGTTCAAGCTCCTATAATTCACCCCTCCACTTT.

The gene calls are TRBV3-1 (or the pseudogene TRBV3-2) and TRBJ1-4; tentative D call: TRBD1 (6 bases). CDR3 length: 14 residues. Germline-derived CDR1 and CDR2 are LGHDT and YNNKEL (reference sequence). With 2 bases removed from V and 10 bases from J, the gap between germline ends came to 14 bases. The CDR3 DNA reads TGTGCCAGCAGCCAACGTGACGGGGGGCGAAAACTGTTTTTT. It translates to CASSQRDGGRKLFF.

This rearrangement joins TRBV24-1 to TRBJ1-5; D is undetermined. Trimming shortened V by 4 bases and J by 5 bases, and 11 bases separated the two germline ends. The CDR3 contains 14 residues. The V gene's germline CDR1 is KGHDR and CDR2 SFDVKD. The CDR3 region is CATSERDPYQPQHF. CDR3 nucleotides: TGTGCCACCAGTGAGCGGGATCCCTATCAGCCCCAGCATTTT.

This rearrangement joins TRBV10-3 to TRBJ2-3; TRBD2 matches 10 bases. The germline V gene has CDR1 ENHRY and CDR2 SYGVKD. V gave up 7 bases and J gave up 6 bases; unmatched junction bases: 4. The CDR3 is 13 amino acids. For the CDR3, the DNA is TGTGCCATCAAGGCTAGCGGGGGTGATACGCAGTATTTT. Protein sequence: CAIKASGGDTQYF.

This sequence joins TRBV6-6 and TRBJ2-7, with D possibly being TRBD2 (6 bases). CDR1 MNHNY and CDR2 SVGAGI come from the germline V gene (reference sequence). Between the trimmed V and J ends, which lost 6 bases and 6 bases, there was a span of 15 bases. The length of the CDR3 is 13 residues. This chain's CDR3 is CASRSGEAPEQYF. As DNA, the CDR3 is TGTGCCAGCAGGTCGGGGGAGGCCCCCGAGCAGTACTTC.

This sequence joins TRBV7-7 and TRBJ2-3; TRBD2 agrees at 14 bases. This CDR3 has 20 residues. V shed 4 bases, J shed 0 bases, and the junction held 12 bases outside the gene matches. Germline V gene lookup returns CDR1 SSHAT and CDR2 FNYEAQ (reference sequence). The CDR3 nucleotides read TGTGCCAGCAGCTACACGACTAGCGGGGGGGCCGATTTTAGCACAGATACGCAGTATTTT. Translated, it gives CASSYTTSGGADFSTDTQYF.

This clone has just one count. This chain links TRBV5-1 with TRBJ2-7, with 7 bases identical to TRBD1. The trim removed 4 bases at V and 5 bases at J, leaving 6 bases unmatched. The CDR3 loop spans 13 amino acids. Germline CDR1 reads SGHRS; CDR2 reads YFSETQ. The CDR3, as DNA: TGCGCCAGCAGCCTACAGGGGCTCAACGAGCAGTACTTC. Translated: CASSLQGLNEQYF.

This chain links TRBV9 with TRBJ2-4; 9 nucleotides agree with TRBD1. The CDR3 is made up of 15 amino acids. V gave up 2 bases and J gave up 5 bases; unmatched junction bases: 5. Germline assignment: CDR1 SGDLS and CDR2 YYNGEE. The CDR3 DNA is TGTGCCAGCAGCGTCGGACAGGGGTTGGAAAACATTCAGTACTTC. Its translation is CASSVGQGLENIQYF.

The chain carries TRBV6-1 and TRBJ2-1, with unresolved D. Between the trimmed V and J ends, which lost 3 bases and 0 bases, there was a span of 12 bases. From germline, CDR1 is MNHNS and CDR2 SASEGT. This CDR3 has 16 amino acids. CDR3 loop: CASSDLGESSYNEQFF. The CDR3 DNA sequence: TGTGCCAGCAGTGACCTAGGAGAGAGCTCCTACAATGAGCAGTTCTTC.

This clone was detected a few times. The chain uses TRBV30 and TRBJ1-6; 7 bases align to TRBD1. CDR1 GTSNPN and CDR2 SVGIG come from the germline V gene (reference sequence). Trimming removed 2 bases from V and 9 bases from J; junction bases left unmatched: 16. The CDR3 runs 17 residues. In DNA form, the CDR3 reads TGTGCCTGGAGTCCCAGGGGGAAGGGGGCCCGTTTTTCACCCCTCCACTTT. It codes for CAWSPRGKGARFSPLHF.

The chain links TRBV3-1 (or the pseudogene TRBV3-2) to TRBJ2-7; D may be TRBD2 (6 bases). Trimming cost V 3 bases and J 1 base, with 13 bases left between them. The CDR3 length is 15 residues. Germline values: CDR1 LGHDT, CDR2 YNNKEL (reference sequence). CDR3 sequence reads: CASSQKIAVSYEQYF. The CDR3 DNA is TGTGCCAGCAGCCAGAAAATAGCGGTTTCCTACGAGCAGTACTTC.

The chain links TRBV27 to TRBJ2-5, with 13 bases identical to TRBD2. This CDR3 contains 14 residues. Germline-derived CDR1 and CDR2 are MNHEY and SMNVEV (reference sequence). After removal of 9 bases from V and 2 bases from J, the junction contained 3 bases not matched to a gene. The CDR3 protein is CASQGLAGQETQYF. The CDR3 DNA sequence: TGTGCCAGTCAGGGACTAGCGGGACAAGAGACCCAGTACTTC.

The rearrangement joins TRBV5-1 to TRBJ2-2; D unclear. Germline lookup yields CDR1 SGHRS and CDR2 YFSETQ. The length of the CDR3 is 15 residues. V lost 1 base and J lost 3, with 10 bases in between. CDR3 DNA sequence: TGCGCCAGCAGCTTGTCTGGCGGAGACACCGGGGAGCTGTTTTTT. Residues: CASSLSGGDTGELFF.

This chain connects TRBV24-1 to TRBJ2-3, with 9 bases lining up with TRBD2. The germline CDR1 and CDR2 sequences are KGHDR and SFDVKD. V was pared by 5 bases and J by 4 bases, with 9 bases of the junction left unmatched. The CDR3 totals 16 residues. The CDR3 is CATSGLTSGGADTQYF. CDR3 bases: TGTGCCACCAGTGGCCTGACTAGCGGAGGCGCAGATACGCAGTATTTT.

V and J are TRBV29-1 and TRBJ2-2; 7 bases agree with TRBD1. The CDR3 sequence is 14 residues long. Germline CDR1 reads SQVTM; CDR2 reads ANQGSEA. J was trimmed by 4 bases and V by 3 bases; bases with no gene match: 5. This CDR3 is CSVDIQGITGELFF. The CDR3 bases are TGCAGCGTTGATATACAGGGGATCACCGGGGAGCTGTTTTTT.

J is TRBJ1-1 and V is TRBV4-2; D is uncertain. Trimming took 1 base from V and 2 from J, leaving 14 bases between them. CDR3 size: 16 residues. Germline loops: CDR1 LGHNA, CDR2 YNFKEQ. The CDR3 region is CASSQGGEAVNTEAFF. The CDR3 DNA is TGTGCCAGCAGCCAAGGTGGGGAGGCGGTTAACACTGAAGCTTTCTTT.

This clone was detected once. The chain has TRBV27 and TRBJ2-5, with 9 bases lining up with TRBD2. Germline-derived CDR1 and CDR2 are MNHEY and SMNVEV (reference sequence). V dropped 2 bases and J dropped 5; count of bases not matched to a gene: 6. The CDR3 totals 15 residues. The CDR3 nucleotides are TGTGCCAGCAGTTTAGGGCGGGGGGGCCCCGAGACCCAGTACTTC. As protein: CASSLGRGGPETQYF.